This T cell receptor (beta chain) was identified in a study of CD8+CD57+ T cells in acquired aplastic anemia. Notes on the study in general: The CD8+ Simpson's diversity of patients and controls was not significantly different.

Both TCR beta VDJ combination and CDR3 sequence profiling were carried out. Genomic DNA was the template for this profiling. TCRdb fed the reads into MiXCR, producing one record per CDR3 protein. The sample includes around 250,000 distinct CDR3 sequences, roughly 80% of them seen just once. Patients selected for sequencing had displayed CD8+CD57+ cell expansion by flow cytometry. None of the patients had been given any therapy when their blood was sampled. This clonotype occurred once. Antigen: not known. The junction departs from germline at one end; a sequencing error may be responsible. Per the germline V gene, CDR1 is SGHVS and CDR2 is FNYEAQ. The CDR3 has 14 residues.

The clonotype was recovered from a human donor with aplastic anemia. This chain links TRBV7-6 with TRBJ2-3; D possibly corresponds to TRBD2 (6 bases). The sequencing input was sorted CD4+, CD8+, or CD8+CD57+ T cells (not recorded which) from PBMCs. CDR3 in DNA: TGTGCCAGCAGCTTAGCGTCAGGGACTGAAGCTTTCTTTTTT. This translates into CASSLASGTEAFFF.